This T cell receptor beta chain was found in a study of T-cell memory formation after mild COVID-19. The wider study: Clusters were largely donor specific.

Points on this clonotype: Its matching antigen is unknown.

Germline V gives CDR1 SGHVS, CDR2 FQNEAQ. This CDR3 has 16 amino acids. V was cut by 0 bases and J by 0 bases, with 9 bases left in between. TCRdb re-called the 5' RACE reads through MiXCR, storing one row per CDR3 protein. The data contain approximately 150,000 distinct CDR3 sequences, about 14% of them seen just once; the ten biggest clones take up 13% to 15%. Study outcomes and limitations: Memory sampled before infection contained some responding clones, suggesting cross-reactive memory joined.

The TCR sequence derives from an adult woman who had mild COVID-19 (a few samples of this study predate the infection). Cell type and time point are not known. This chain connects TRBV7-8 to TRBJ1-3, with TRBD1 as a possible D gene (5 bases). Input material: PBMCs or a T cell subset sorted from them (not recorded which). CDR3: CASSLATGFSGNTIYF. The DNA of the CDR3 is TGTGCCAGCAGCTTAGCCACAGGATTCTCTGGAAACACCATATATTTT.